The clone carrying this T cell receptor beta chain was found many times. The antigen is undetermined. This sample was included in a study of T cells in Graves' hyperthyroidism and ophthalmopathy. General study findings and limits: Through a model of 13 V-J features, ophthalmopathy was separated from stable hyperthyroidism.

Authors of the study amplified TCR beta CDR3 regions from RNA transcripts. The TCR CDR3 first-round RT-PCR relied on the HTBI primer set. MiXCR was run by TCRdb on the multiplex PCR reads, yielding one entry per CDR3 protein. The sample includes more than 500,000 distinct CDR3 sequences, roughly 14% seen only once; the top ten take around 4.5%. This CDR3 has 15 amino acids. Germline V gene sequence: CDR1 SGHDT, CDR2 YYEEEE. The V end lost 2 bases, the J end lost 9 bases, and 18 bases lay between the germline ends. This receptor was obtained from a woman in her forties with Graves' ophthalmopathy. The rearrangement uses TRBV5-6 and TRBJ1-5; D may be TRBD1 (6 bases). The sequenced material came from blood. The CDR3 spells CASSFGTSDLSPQHF. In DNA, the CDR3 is TGTGCCAGCAGCTTTGGGACATCGGATTTGTCGCCCCAGCATTTT.